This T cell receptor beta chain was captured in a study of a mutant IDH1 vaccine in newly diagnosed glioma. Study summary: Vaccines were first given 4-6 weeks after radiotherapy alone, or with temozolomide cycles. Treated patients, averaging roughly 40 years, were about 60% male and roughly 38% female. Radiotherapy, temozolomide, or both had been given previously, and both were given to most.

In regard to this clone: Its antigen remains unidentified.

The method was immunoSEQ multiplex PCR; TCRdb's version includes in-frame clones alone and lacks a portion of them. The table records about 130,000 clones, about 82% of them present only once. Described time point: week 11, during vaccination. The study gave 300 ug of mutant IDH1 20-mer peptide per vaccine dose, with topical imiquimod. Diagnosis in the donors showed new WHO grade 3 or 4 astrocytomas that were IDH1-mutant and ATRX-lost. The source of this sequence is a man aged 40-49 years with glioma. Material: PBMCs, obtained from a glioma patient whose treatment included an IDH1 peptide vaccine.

This CDR3 is CASSPFRDRPLYGYTF. The CDR3 nucleotides are TGTGCCAGCAGCCCGTTCCGGGACAGGCCGTTGTATGGCTACACCTTC. This sequence joins TRBV5-5 and TRBJ1-2, with 8 bases lining up with TRBD1. Germline values: CDR1 SGHKS, CDR2 YYEKEE (reference sequence). This CDR3 spans 16 amino acids. Trimming cost V 4 bases and J 5 bases; bases outside gene matches: 13.